One and the same sample provided the 9 T cell receptor beta chains below, sequenced in a study of cytomegalovirus exposure and HLA in healthy donors. PCR used 60 Vbeta primers and 13 Jbeta primers. The repertoire was sequenced with immunoSEQ multiplex PCR; TCRdb's copy has only in-frame clones and lacks some. Counted here are 95,000 to 150,000 clones, around 77% occurring once; the ten biggest clones make up 9.5% to 15%. Sequenced input: PBMCs. The origin of the receptors is a woman in her thirties or forties in good health and CMV-seropositive.

This chain links TRBV28 with TRBJ2-5; D is undetermined. Trimming left V 10 bases short and J 2 bases short, with 11 bases between. Germline-derived CDR1 and CDR2 are MDHEN and SYDVKM. The CDR3 runs to 12 residues. The CDR3 sequence is CAIQQQQETQYF. For the CDR3, the DNA is TGTGCCATCCAACAGCAGCAAGAGACCCAGTACTTC.

The chain combines TRBV6-5 with TRBJ2-7; D is possibly TRBD2 (5 bases). Trimming took 2 bases from V and 5 from J, leaving 10 bases between them. The CDR3 is made up of 13 amino acids. Per the germline V gene, CDR1 is MNHEY and CDR2 is SVGAGI. The CDR3: CASSYRSGDEQYF. The CDR3 region has the DNA TGTGCCAGCAGTTACAGGTCCGGGGACGAGCAGTACTTC.

The chain is built from TRBV19 and TRBJ2-7, with D perhaps matching TRBD1 (9 bases). Germline assignment: CDR1 LNHDA and CDR2 SQIVND (reference sequence). This CDR3 has 17 residues. Trimming took off 4 bases at V and 2 bases at J, with 21 bases between the two ends. The CDR3 loop reads CASSRDRASGPTYEQYF. The CDR3, as DNA: TGTGCCAGTAGTAGGGACAGGGCTAGCGGGCCTACCTACGAGCAGTACTTC.

The V gene is TRBV14, the J gene TRBJ1-3; 9 bases align to TRBD1. CDR3 length: 17 residues. V was clipped by 6 bases and J by 3 bases; unmatched bases: 12. Germline V gene lookup returns CDR1 SGHDN and CDR2 FVKESK. The CDR3 protein is CASSSGTGFTGGNTIYF. The CDR3 coding sequence is TGTGCCAGCAGTTCCGGGACAGGGTTTACGGGTGGAAACACCATATATTTT.

The chain combines TRBV20-1 with TRBJ2-1, with a weak D call TRBD2 (6 bases). In germline, CDR1 is DFQATT, CDR2 SNEGSKA (reference sequence). V was trimmed by 3 bases and J by 12 bases, leaving 12 bases between them. There are 11 residues in the CDR3. The CDR3, as DNA: TGCAGTGCTAGGGTGACTAGGGGGCAGTTCTTC. Encoded protein: CSARVTRGQFF.

CDR3 residues: CASSKESDKAKNIQYF. The CDR3 coding sequence is TGTGCCAGCAGCAAAGAGTCAGACAAGGCCAAAAACATTCAGTACTTC. The genes are TRBV21-1 and TRBJ2-4; TRBD1, as called in the table, went unchecked against the DNA. TRBV21-1 is deemed a pseudogene. The CDR3 has 16 amino acids.

This rearrangement joins TRBV30 to TRBJ2-3; TRBD1 matches 8 bases. The CDR3 loop spans 13 amino acids. In germline, CDR1 is GTSNPN, CDR2 SVGIG (reference sequence). J lost 0 bases, V lost 5 bases, and 1 base had no gene match. In DNA, the CDR3 is TGTGCCTGGGACAGGGGTAGCACAGATACGCAGTATTTT. Protein: CAWDRGSTDTQYF.

The chain links TRBV5-1 to TRBJ1-4, with no clear D. V shed 2 bases and J shed 8 bases, with 16 bases lying between them. Germline V gene sequence: CDR1 SGHRS, CDR2 YFSETQ. CDR3 length: 15 residues. CDR3 sequence reads: CASSLARAAGEKLFF. The CDR3 DNA reads as TGCGCCAGCAGCTTAGCGCGTGCGGCGGGAGAAAAACTGTTTTTT.

A word on this clone: Additional DNA sequences in this sample encode the identical CDR3. The chain links TRBV19 to TRBJ2-5; 7 nucleotides align to TRBD2. V gave up 9 bases and J gave up 5 bases; unmatched junction bases: 15. CDR1 is LNHDA and CDR2 is SQIVND in the germline V gene (reference sequence). This CDR3 contains 15 residues. The CDR3 loop is CASARWEAGEETQYF. CDR3 nucleotide sequence: TGTGCCAGCGCCCGATGGGAGGCGGGAGAGGAGACCCAGTACTTC.